This T cell receptor (beta chain) was identified in a study of glioma-infiltrating T cells. Study-wide background: Before surgery, glioma patients received dexamethasone for at most six days. Study-level findings and limits: Patients with low tissue-blood divergence carried a signature set of shared blood CDR3 motifs.

The iRepertoire nested amplicon-rescue multiplex PCR amplified TCR alpha and beta CDR3s from RNA. TCRdb used MiXCR to reprocess the multiplex PCR reads, holding one entry per CDR3 protein. The table shows approximately 400,000 distinct CDR3 sequences, with roughly two fifths occurring only once. V shed 6 bases and J shed 7 bases, with 13 bases lying between them. Germline loops: CDR1 MDHEN, CDR2 SYDVKM. This CDR3 has 13 residues. This clonotype has a single count. Its antigen is still unknown. This clone may be a read error of a much larger clone one base away. The source is a human donor with low-grade glioma or glioblastoma, undergoing nonglioma brain surgery, or in good health (not recorded which). Sequenced sample: glioma tissue, nonneoplastic brain tissue, or PBMCs (not recorded which). The chain combines TRBV28 with TRBJ2-1, with D hard to call. CDR3 DNA: TGTGCCAGCAGATCCCTCAATGGGAATGAGCAGTTCTTC. This translates into CASRSLNGNEQFF.